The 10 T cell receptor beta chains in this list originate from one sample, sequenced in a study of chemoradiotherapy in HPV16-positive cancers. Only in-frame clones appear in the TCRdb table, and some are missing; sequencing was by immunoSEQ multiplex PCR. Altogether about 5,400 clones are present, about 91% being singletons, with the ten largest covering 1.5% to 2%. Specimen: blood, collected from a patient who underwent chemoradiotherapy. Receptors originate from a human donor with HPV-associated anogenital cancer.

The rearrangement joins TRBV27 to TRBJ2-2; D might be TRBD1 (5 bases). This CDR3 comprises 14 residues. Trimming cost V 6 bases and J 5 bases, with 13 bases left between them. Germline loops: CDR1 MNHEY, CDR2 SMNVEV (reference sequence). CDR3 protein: CASSPRGGTGELFF. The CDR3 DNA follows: TGTGCCAGCAGCCCAAGGGGTGGGACCGGGGAGCTGTTTTTT.

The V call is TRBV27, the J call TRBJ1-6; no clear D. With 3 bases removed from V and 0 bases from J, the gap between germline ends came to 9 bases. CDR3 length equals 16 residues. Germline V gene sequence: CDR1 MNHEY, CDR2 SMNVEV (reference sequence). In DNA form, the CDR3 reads TGTGCCAGCAGTTTCGGGGTTAGCTCCTATAATTCACCCCTCCACTTT. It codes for CASSFGVSSYNSPLHF.

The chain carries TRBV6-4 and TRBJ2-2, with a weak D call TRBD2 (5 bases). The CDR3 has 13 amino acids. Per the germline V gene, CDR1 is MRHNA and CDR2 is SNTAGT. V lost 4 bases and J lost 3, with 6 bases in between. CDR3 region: CASSGTYTGELFF. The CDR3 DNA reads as TGTGCCAGCAGTGGGACTTACACCGGGGAGCTGTTTTTT.

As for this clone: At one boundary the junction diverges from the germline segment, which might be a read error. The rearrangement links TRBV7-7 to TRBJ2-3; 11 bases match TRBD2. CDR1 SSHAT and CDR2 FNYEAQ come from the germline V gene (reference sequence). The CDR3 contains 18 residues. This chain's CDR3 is CASSLGTSGSRRADTQYF. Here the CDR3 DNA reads TGTGCTAGCAGCTTAGGTACTAGCGGGAGCCGGAGGGCAGATACGCAGTATTTT.

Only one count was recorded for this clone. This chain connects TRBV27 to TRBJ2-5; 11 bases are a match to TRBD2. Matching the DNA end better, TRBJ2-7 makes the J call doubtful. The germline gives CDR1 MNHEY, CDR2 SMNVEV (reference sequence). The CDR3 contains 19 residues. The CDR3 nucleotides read TGTGCCAGCAGTTTATCGGCGCCTAGCGGGAGGAGGGGCTCCTACGAGCAGTACTTC. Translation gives CASSLSAPSGRRGSYEQYF.

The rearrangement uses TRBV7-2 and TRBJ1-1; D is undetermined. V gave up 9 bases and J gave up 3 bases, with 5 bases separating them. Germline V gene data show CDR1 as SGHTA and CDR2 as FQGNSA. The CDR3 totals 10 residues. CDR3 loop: CASMHTEAFF. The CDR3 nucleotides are TGTGCCAGTATGCACACTGAAGCTTTCTTT.

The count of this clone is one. The CDR3 nucleotides are TGTGCCAGCAGGCCTCGGGGGGCGGGGAACACTGAAGCTTTCTTT. Protein: CASRPRGAGNTEAFF. The rearrangement joins TRBV13 to TRBJ1-1, with TRBD1 as a possible D gene (6 bases). CDR1 PRHDT and CDR2 FYEKMQ come from the germline V gene (reference sequence). This CDR3 has 15 amino acids. V lost 6 bases, J lost 1 base, and 15 bases lay in between.

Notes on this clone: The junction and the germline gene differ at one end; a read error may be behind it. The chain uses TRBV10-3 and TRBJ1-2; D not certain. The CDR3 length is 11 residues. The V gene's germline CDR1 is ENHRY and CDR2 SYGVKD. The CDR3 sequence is CANSAGRDYTF. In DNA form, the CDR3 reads TGTGCCAACAGTGCAGGCCGGGACTACACCTTC.

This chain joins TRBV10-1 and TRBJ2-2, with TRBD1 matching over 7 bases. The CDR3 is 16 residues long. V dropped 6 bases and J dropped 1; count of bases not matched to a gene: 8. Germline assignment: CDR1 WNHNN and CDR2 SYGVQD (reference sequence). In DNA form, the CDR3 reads TGCGCCAGCAGGGCCGCCGGGACAGTGAACACCGGGGAGCTGTTTTTT. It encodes CASRAAGTVNTGELFF.

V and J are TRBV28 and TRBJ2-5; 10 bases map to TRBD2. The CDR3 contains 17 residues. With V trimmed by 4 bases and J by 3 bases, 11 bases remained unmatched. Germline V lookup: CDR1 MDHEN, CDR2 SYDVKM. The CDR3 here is CASSYPIAGGYKETQYF. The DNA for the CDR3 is TGTGCCAGCAGTTACCCTATAGCGGGGGGCTACAAAGAGACCCAGTACTTC.